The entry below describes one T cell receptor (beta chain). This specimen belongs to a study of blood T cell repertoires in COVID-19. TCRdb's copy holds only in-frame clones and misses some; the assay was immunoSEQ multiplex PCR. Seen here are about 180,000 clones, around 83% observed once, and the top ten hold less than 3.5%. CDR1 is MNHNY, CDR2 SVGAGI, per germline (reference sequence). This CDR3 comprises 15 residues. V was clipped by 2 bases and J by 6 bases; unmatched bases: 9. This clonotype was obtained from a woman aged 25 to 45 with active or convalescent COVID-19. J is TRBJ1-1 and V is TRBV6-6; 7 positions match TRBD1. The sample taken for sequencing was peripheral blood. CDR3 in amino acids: CASSYQSGGASEAFF. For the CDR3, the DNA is TGTGCCAGCAGTTACCAATCAGGGGGTGCCTCTGAAGCTTTCTTT.